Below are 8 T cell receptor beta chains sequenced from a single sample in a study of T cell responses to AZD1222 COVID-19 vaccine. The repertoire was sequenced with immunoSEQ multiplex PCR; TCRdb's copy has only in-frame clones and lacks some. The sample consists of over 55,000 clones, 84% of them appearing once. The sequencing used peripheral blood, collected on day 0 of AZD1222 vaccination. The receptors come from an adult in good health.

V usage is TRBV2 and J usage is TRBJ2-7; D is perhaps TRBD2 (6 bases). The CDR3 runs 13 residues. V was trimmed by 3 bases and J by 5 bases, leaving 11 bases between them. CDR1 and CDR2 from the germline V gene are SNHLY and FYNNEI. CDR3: CASSDSRGNEQYF. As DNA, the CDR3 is TGTGCCAGCAGTGATTCCCGGGGGAACGAGCAGTACTTC.

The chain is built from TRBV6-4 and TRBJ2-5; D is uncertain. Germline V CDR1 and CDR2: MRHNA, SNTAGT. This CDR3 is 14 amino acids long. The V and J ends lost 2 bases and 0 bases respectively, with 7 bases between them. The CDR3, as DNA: TGTGCCAGCAGTGACACTAAATACCAAGAGACCCAGTACTTC. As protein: CASSDTKYQETQYF.

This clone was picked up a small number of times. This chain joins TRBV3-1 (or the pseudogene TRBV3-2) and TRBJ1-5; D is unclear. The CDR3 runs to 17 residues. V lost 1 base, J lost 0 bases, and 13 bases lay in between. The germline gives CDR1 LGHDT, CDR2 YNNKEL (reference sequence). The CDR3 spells CASSQGSGGGSNQPQHF. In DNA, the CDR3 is TGTGCCAGCAGCCAAGGAAGTGGTGGAGGTAGCAATCAGCCCCAGCATTTT.

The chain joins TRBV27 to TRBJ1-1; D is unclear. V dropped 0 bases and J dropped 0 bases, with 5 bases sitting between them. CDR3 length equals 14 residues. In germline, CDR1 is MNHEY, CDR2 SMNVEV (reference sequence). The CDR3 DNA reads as TGTGCCAGCAGTTTATCACAGATGAACACTGAAGCTTTCTTT. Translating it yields CASSLSQMNTEAFF.

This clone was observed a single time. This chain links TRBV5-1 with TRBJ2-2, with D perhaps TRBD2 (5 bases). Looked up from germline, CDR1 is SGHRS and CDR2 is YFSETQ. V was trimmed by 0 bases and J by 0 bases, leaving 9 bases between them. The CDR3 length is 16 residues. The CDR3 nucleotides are TGCGCCAGCAGCTTGGCGGCGGGCGCGAACACCGGGGAGCTGTTTTTT. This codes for CASSLAAGANTGELFF. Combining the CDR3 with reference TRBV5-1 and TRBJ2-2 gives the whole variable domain KAGVTQTPRYLIKTRGQQVTLSCSPISGHRSVSWYQQTPGQGLQFLFEYFSETQRNKGNFPGRFSGRQFSNSRSEMNVSTLELGDSALYLCASSLAAGANTGELFFGEGSRLTVL.

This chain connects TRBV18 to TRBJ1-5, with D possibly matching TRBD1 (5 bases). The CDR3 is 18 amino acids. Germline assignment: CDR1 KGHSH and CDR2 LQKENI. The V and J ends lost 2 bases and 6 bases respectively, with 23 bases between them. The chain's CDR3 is CASSPSYWDQGGVQPQHF. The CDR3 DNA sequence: TGTGCCAGCTCACCAAGTTACTGGGACCAGGGAGGCGTTCAGCCCCAGCATTTT.

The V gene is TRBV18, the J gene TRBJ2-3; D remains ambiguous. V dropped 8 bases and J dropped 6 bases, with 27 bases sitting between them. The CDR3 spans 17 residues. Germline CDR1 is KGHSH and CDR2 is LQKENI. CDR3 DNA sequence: TGTGCCAGCGGTGCGCTCGGGCCCCGTCAATCCCAGGATACGCAGTATTTT. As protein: CASGALGPRQSQDTQYF.

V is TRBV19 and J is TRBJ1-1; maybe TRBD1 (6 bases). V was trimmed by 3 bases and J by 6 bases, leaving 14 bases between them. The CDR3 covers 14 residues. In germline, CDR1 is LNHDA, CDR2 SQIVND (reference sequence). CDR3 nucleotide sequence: TGTGCCAGTAGTATCCAAAGGGGGAGGGCTGAAGCTTTCTTT. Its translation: CASSIQRGRAEAFF.